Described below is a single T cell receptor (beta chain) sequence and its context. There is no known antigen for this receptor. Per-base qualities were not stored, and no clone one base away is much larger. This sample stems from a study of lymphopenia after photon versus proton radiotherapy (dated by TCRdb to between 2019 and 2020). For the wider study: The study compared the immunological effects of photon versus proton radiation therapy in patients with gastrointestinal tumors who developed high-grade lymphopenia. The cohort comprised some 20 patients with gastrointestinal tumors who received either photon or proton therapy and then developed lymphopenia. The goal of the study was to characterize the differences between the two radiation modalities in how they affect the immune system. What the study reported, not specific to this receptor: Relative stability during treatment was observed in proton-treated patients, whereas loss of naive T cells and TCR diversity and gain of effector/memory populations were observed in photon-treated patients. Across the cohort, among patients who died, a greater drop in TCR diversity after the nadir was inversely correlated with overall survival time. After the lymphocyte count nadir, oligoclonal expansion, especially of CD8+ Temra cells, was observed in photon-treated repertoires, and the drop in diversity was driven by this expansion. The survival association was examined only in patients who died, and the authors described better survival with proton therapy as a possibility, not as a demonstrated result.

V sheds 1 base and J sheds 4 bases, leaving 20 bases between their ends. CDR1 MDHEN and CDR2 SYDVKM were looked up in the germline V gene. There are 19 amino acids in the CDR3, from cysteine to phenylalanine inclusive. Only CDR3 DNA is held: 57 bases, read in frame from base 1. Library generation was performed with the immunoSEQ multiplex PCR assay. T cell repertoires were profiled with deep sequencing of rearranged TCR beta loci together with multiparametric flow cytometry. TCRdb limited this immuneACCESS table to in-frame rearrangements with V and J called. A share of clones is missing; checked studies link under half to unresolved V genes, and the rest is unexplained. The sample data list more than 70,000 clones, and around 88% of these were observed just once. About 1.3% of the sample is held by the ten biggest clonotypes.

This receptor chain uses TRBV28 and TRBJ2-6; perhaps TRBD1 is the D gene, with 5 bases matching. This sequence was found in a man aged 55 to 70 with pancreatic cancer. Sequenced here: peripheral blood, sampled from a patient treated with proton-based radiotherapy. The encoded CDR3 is CASSLSAGSRFSGANVLTF. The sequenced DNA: TGTGCCAGCAGTTTATCCGCAGGGTCCAGATTTTCCGGGGCCAACGTCCTGACTTTC.